Shown below are 28 T cell receptor beta chains from a single sample sequenced in a study of blood T cell repertoires in COVID-19. TCRdb's copy holds only in-frame clones and misses some; the assay was immunoSEQ multiplex PCR. The sample lists about 210,000 clones; approximately 80% were seen once. Specimen: PBMCs or T cells enriched from blood (not recorded which). The receptors derive from a man aged 25 to 40 with acute COVID-19.

This clone was observed a handful of times. The V call is TRBV19, the J call TRBJ1-4, with D hard to call. V lost 9 bases and J 1 base, leaving 12 bases between the germline ends. This CDR3 is 14 amino acids long. Germline V gene lookup returns CDR1 LNHDA and CDR2 SQIVND (reference sequence). The CDR3 DNA reads as TGTGCCAGCTGGCCCACGGGAACTAATGAAAAACTGTTTTTT. It translates to CASWPTGTNEKLFF.

V usage is TRBV5-4 and J usage is TRBJ1-5, with TRBD1 matching 9 bases. CDR3 length equals 16 residues. The trim removed 4 bases at V and 5 bases at J, leaving 10 bases unmatched. Germline V lookup: CDR1 SGHNT, CDR2 YYREEE (reference sequence). CDR3 DNA: TGTGCCAGCAGCGTGGGGACAGGGTTGAGGGATCAGCCCCAGCATTTT. Translating it yields CASSVGTGLRDQPQHF.

The V call is TRBV11-2, the J call TRBJ2-7, with D possibly being TRBD1 (6 bases). The CDR3 is 11 residues long. The V gene's germline CDR1 is SGHAT and CDR2 FQNNGV. V shed 5 bases and J shed 6 bases, with 8 bases lying between them. The CDR3 sequence is CASSATGEQYF. The CDR3 DNA reads as TGTGCCAGCAGCGCGACAGGCGAGCAGTACTTC.

This rearrangement joins TRBV4-2 to TRBJ1-5; 7 nucleotides align to TRBD1. V was pared by 0 bases and J by 9 bases, with 5 bases of the junction left unmatched. This CDR3 is 14 amino acids long. Per germline, CDR1 LGHNA and CDR2 YNFKEQ. The CDR3 protein is CASSQDRDSRPQHF. The CDR3 region has the DNA TGTGCCAGCAGCCAAGACCGGGACAGCAGGCCCCAGCATTTT.

This clone was detected a few times. The chain couples TRBV18 to TRBJ1-2; 8 bases map to TRBD1. Germline V gene data show CDR1 as KGHSH and CDR2 as LQKENI. V lost 2 bases, J lost 8 bases, and 22 bases stayed unmatched. The CDR3 covers 19 residues. CDR3 in amino acids: CASSPSNVGVRQGNDGYTF. The CDR3 region has the DNA TGTGCCAGCTCACCATCCAATGTGGGGGTGCGACAGGGGAATGACGGCTACACCTTC.

The chain uses TRBV28 and TRBJ1-2; D perhaps matches TRBD1 (5 bases). Germline-derived CDR1 and CDR2 are MDHEN and SYDVKM. This CDR3 region has 13 residues. Trimming took off 8 bases at V and 3 bases at J, with 13 bases between the two ends. CDR3 coding DNA: TGTGCCAGCCGGGGGGTGGAACACTATGGCTACACCTTC. It yields the protein CASRGVEHYGYTF.

The V call is TRBV30, the J call TRBJ1-2; D is unclear. Germline CDR1 and CDR2: GTSNPN and SVGIG (reference sequence). The V end lost 0 bases, the J end lost 7 bases, and 6 bases lay between the germline ends. This CDR3 is built from 11 residues. Written as DNA, the CDR3 is TGTGCCTGGAGTGTCGGTCCTGGCTACACCTTC. It is translated as CAWSVGPGYTF.

The chain joins TRBV24-1 to TRBJ1-4, with a weak D call TRBD1 (5 bases). Deletions cut 6 bases from V and 0 bases from J, with 7 bases between. This CDR3 is built from 14 residues. The germline CDR1 and CDR2 sequences are KGHDR and SFDVKD. Here the CDR3 DNA reads TGTGCCACCAGTCCCAGGGCAACTAATGAAAAACTGTTTTTT. Translating gives CATSPRATNEKLFF.

V gene TRBV9 combines with J gene TRBJ2-7; 9 bases map to TRBD1. The CDR3 contains 14 residues. The V and J ends lost 4 bases and 6 bases, in that order; junction bases with no gene match: 8. Germline V gene sequence: CDR1 SGDLS, CDR2 YYNGEE. CDR3 DNA sequence: TGTGCCAGCAGCTCACAGGGGGCTCATGCCGAGCAGTACTTC. As protein: CASSSQGAHAEQYF.

The chain carries TRBV9 and TRBJ2-1, with 11 positions matching TRBD2. This CDR3 comprises 15 residues. Unmatched junction bases numbered 6, after V lost 0 bases and J lost 10 bases. In germline, CDR1 is SGDLS, CDR2 YYNGEE. The CDR3 DNA follows: TGTGCCAGCAGCGTAGGTAGCGGGGGGGCCAAGGAGCAGTTCTTC. This gives the protein CASSVGSGGAKEQFF.

A single count supports this clone. The genes are TRBV7-3 and TRBJ2-2; 8 bases fit TRBD2. This CDR3 contains 16 residues. Germline V gene sequence: CDR1 SGHTA, CDR2 FQGTGA. V lost 5 bases and J lost 2; bases outside the gene matches: 7. The CDR3 loop is CASSPRGGSNTGELFF. DNA for the CDR3: TGTGCCAGCAGCCCCCGGGGGGGCAGTAACACCGGGGAGCTGTTTTTT.

This chain joins TRBV2 and TRBJ1-1, with TRBD1 matching over 9 bases. The length of the CDR3 is 17 residues. CDR1 and CDR2 (germline): SNHLY, FYNNEI. After removal of 6 bases from V and 1 base from J, the junction contained 12 bases not matched to a gene. The CDR3 coding sequence is TGTGCCAGCAGCGCACAAAGCCTGACAGGGGGGAACACTGAAGCTTTCTTT. Residues: CASSAQSLTGGNTEAFF.

The chain uses TRBV5-5 and TRBJ2-7; D not certain. The CDR3 is 15 residues long. V lost 4 bases to trimming and J lost 2 bases, with 16 bases between them. The germline CDR1 and CDR2 sequences are SGHKS and YYEKEE (reference sequence). This chain's CDR3 is CASSLFYGPTYEQYF. CDR3 nucleotide sequence: TGTGCCAGCAGCCTATTTTATGGGCCAACCTACGAGCAGTACTTC.

V is TRBV5-6 and J is TRBJ2-5; TRBD2 matches at 8 bases. The CDR3 loop spans 17 amino acids. Trimming took 0 bases from V and 4 from J; bases not matched to a gene: 11. Per germline, CDR1 SGHDT and CDR2 YYEEEE. The CDR3 nucleotides read TGTGCCAGCAGCTTGGCTAAGGTAGCGGGGTGGGCAGAGACCCAGTACTTC. Encoded protein: CASSLAKVAGWAETQYF.

The chain combines TRBV13 with TRBJ2-7; 8 nucleotides agree with TRBD1. CDR3 size: 18 residues. The J segment lost 2 bases and the V segment lost 6 bases, leaving 18 bases of the junction unmatched. Germline CDR1 reads PRHDT; CDR2 reads FYEKMQ (reference sequence). The CDR3 sequence: CASSSRDRRQGNPYEQYF. The CDR3 nucleotides are TGTGCCAGCAGTTCCCGGGACAGGCGTCAGGGGAACCCCTACGAGCAGTACTTC.

The genes are TRBV19 and TRBJ2-7; 8 positions match TRBD1. This CDR3 has 12 amino acids. Germline CDR1 is LNHDA and CDR2 is SQIVND (reference sequence). Trimming took 9 bases from V and 6 from J; bases not matched to a gene: 7. CDR3 DNA: TGTGCCAGCGGGGACAGGTTGGTCGAGCAGTACTTC. Residues: CASGDRLVEQYF.

The chain joins TRBV5-1 to TRBJ1-2, with TRBD1 matching over 10 bases. The CDR3 spans 14 residues. The J segment lost 6 bases and the V segment lost 4 bases, leaving 6 bases of the junction unmatched. Per the germline V gene, CDR1 is SGHRS and CDR2 is YFSETQ. The CDR3 here is CASSVRGTGDGYTF. The CDR3, as DNA: TGCGCCAGCAGCGTCCGTGGGACAGGGGATGGCTACACCTTC.

This clone was seen a few times. The chain uses TRBV29-1 and TRBJ2-2; tentatively, D is TRBD2 (6 bases). This CDR3 has 14 residues. Germline CDR1 reads SQVTM; CDR2 reads ANQGSEA. V lost 7 bases and J 7 bases, leaving 19 bases between the germline ends. The CDR3 here is CSARLGGESGELFF. The CDR3 bases are TGCAGCGCTCGGCTTGGCGGGGAGAGCGGGGAGCTGTTTTTT.

V gene TRBV11-1 combines with J gene TRBJ2-5, with 7 bases that match TRBD2. Germline V gives CDR1 SGHAT, CDR2 FQDESV (reference sequence). The CDR3 loop spans 14 amino acids. Germline trimming cut 0 bases from V and 3 bases from J; bases unmatched to any gene: 1. Here the CDR3 DNA reads TGTGCCAGCAGCTTAGCGGGGGGGAAAGAGACCCAGTACTTC. This translates into CASSLAGGKETQYF.

The CDR3 protein is CASSSRDRHNYGYTF. In nucleotides, the CDR3 is TGTGCCAGCAGTTCAAGGGACAGACATAACTATGGCTACACCTTC. The chain links TRBV6-5 to TRBJ1-2, with 7 bases fitting TRBD1. The junction had 6 bases not matched to a gene; V was cut back by 4 bases and J by 1 base. This CDR3 spans 15 amino acids. Germline V gene sequence: CDR1 MNHEY, CDR2 SVGAGI.

Details on this clone: This sample also contains other DNA sequences that code for the same CDR3. V gene TRBV7-2 combines with J gene TRBJ2-7; weak D call: TRBD1 (5 bases). V was trimmed by 3 bases and J by 0 bases, leaving 9 bases between them. From germline, CDR1 is SGHTA and CDR2 FQGNSA. CDR3 length equals 14 residues. CDR3 DNA sequence: TGTGCCAGCAGCTTCTCCCAGGGCTCCTACGAGCAGTACTTC. Its translation: CASSFSQGSYEQYF.

This clone occurred once. The chain recombines TRBV19 with TRBJ1-2, with 8 positions matching TRBD1. V lost 6 bases, J lost 2 bases, and 2 bases stayed unmatched. This CDR3 spans 13 amino acids. CDR1 and CDR2 from the germline V gene are LNHDA and SQIVND (reference sequence). The CDR3 coding sequence is TGTGCCAGTAGAGGGACAGGCAACTATGGCTACACCTTC. It specifies CASRGTGNYGYTF.

Concerning this clone: A read error may produce the germline difference seen at one junction end. The gene calls are TRBV7-9 and TRBJ1-5; the match to TRBD1 covers 9 bases. Looked up from germline, CDR1 is SEHNR and CDR2 is FQNEAQ (reference sequence). This CDR3 region has 17 residues. The CDR3 is CASSLATGQGVVQPQHF. DNA of the CDR3: TGTGCCAGCAGTTTAGCGACGGGACAGGGTGTTGTCCAGCCCCAGCATTTT.

The V and J genes are TRBV6-1 and TRBJ2-5; possibly TRBD1 for D (5 bases). Germline assignment: CDR1 MNHNS and CDR2 SASEGT. V lost 1 base to trimming and J lost 5 bases, with 8 bases between them. The CDR3 runs to 13 residues. The DNA for the CDR3 is TGTGCCAGCAGTGAAGAGACAGTTGAGACCCAGTACTTC. Its protein product is CASSEETVETQYF.

This rearrangement joins TRBV12-3 or TRBV12-4 to TRBJ2-1; no clear D gene. This CDR3 contains 13 residues. Trimming removed 6 bases at V and 0 bases at J, with 6 bases between. CDR3 in amino acids: CASRRSSYNEQFF. The CDR3 DNA reads TGTGCCAGCAGGCGGAGCTCCTACAATGAGCAGTTCTTC.

The chain employs TRBV9 and TRBJ1-2; possibly TRBD1 for D (5 bases). The CDR3 loop spans 15 amino acids. CDR1 and CDR2 from the germline V gene are SGDLS and YYNGEE. V was cut by 0 bases and J by 4 bases, with 13 bases left in between. Here the CDR3 reads CASSVEIGAFYGYTF. In DNA, the CDR3 is TGTGCCAGCAGCGTAGAAATTGGGGCTTTCTATGGCTACACCTTC.

The gene calls are TRBV18 and TRBJ2-7, with 8 nucleotides matching TRBD1. The CDR3 length is 14 residues. V was clipped by 6 bases and J by 4 bases; unmatched bases: 8. CDR1 and CDR2 from the germline V gene are KGHSH and LQKENI. CDR3 in amino acids: CASSHDRGEYEQYF. The CDR3 DNA reads TGTGCCAGCTCTCATGACAGGGGCGAGTACGAGCAGTACTTC.

This chain links TRBV9 with TRBJ1-5; D is possibly TRBD1 (6 bases). The V end was cut by 5 bases, the J end by 5 bases, with 17 bases between. The CDR3 contains 15 residues. CDR1 and CDR2 from the germline V gene are SGDLS and YYNGEE. The CDR3 DNA reads TGTGCCAGCAGTGAATTCCGGGACACCTATCAGCCCCAGCATTTT. Residues: CASSEFRDTYQPQHF.